The table lists the clone carrying this TCR beta chain with a few counts. The antigen is undetermined. CDR3 length: 15 amino acids. V was cut by 0 bases and J by 4 bases, with 13 bases left in between. Per germline, CDR1 SGDLS and CDR2 YYNGEE. This sample was taken from a study of T cell responses to AZD1222 COVID-19 vaccine. Here immunoSEQ multiplex PCR was the method, and the copy in TCRdb shows in-frame clones only, minus some. The repertoire holds roughly 150,000 clones, around 90% seen once, with 0.95% to 1.1% in the top ten. Study results and limitations: Clonal diversity may have been underestimated, and the donors were mostly white British, with more females than males. Just a handful of AZD1222 recipients tested seropositive at baseline. Only after the peak T cell response were repertoires sampled.

The chain links TRBV9 to TRBJ1-2; D is uncertain. The clonotype was recovered from an adult who received the AZD1222 COVID-19 vaccine. The sequencing used peripheral blood, collected 28 days after the second AZD1222 dose. The CDR3 region is CASSVDPGGGYGYTF. CDR3 coding DNA: TGTGCCAGCAGCGTAGATCCGGGAGGAGGCTATGGCTACACCTTC.